Sequencing of this T cell receptor (beta chain) was carried out in a study of Ad26.COV2.S vaccination and SARS-CoV-2 variants. Whole-study results and caveats: Individuals receiving vaccine had higher spike-specific TCR breadth than placebo recipients did.

Profiled with immunoSEQ multiplex PCR; TCRdb holds only in-frame clones, not every one. This table has approximately 410,000 clones, roughly 90% appearing once. This CDR3 is 14 amino acids long. J gave up 6 bases and V 3 bases, and 8 bases lay outside the gene matches. Looked up from germline, CDR1 is SGHNT and CDR2 is YYREEE (reference sequence). A remark on this clone: Its antigen is as yet unknown.

The treatment: some 20 received Ad26.COV2.S at low or high dose, single or two shots; about five received placebo; per-sample allocation not given. Day 63 after the first injection of vaccine or placebo was the sampling time. An Ad26 vector was used to express Wuhan-strain SARS-CoV-2 spike as the vaccine. This receptor was obtained from a person between 18 and 59 years old who received the Ad26.COV2.S COVID-19 vaccine or a placebo. The chain has TRBV5-4 and TRBJ2-7, with 8 bases identical to TRBD1. Sequenced here: peripheral blood, sampled in a trial of Ad26.COV2.S vaccine versus placebo. CDR3 loop: CASSSDRVPVEQYF. In DNA form, the CDR3 reads TGTGCCAGCAGCTCGGACAGGGTCCCAGTCGAGCAGTACTTC.